The 6 T cell receptor beta chains reported below all come from one sample, sequenced in a study of blood T cell repertoires in COVID-19. Sequenced by immunoSEQ multiplex PCR; TCRdb stores in-frame clones only, minus some. The sample carries 150,000 to 200,000 clones, approximately 82% recorded once. Sequencing was done on a sample of peripheral blood. The receptors were sampled from a woman aged 80 or over with acute or convalescent COVID-19.

The chain links TRBV7-9 to TRBJ1-2; perhaps TRBD1 as D (5 bases). CDR1 and CDR2 (germline): SEHNR, FQNEAQ (reference sequence). V was cut by 2 bases and J by 8 bases, with 15 bases left in between. The CDR3 totals 14 residues. The CDR3 sequence: CASSLTGQGGGYTF. In DNA, the CDR3 is TGTGCCAGCAGCTTAACAGGTCAGGGTGGAGGCTACACCTTC.

The chain couples TRBV10-1 to TRBJ2-7; D ambiguous. CDR1 and CDR2 from the germline V gene are WNHNN and SYGVQD (reference sequence). The CDR3 consists of 13 residues. V lost 5 bases and J lost 0, with 8 bases in between. In nucleotides, the CDR3 is TGCGCCAGCAGTCCTTCTACCTCCTACGAGCAGTACTTC. Translated, it gives CASSPSTSYEQYF.

This clone appeared once. The CDR3 sequence is CASSLAGGASGNEQFF. The CDR3 coding sequence is TGCGCCAGCAGCTTGGCAGGGGGCGCTTCGGGGAATGAGCAGTTCTTC. J is TRBJ2-1 and V is TRBV5-1, with 8 bases lining up with TRBD1. The V segment lost 0 bases and the J segment 7 bases; nucleotides outside the gene matches: 9. The length of the CDR3 is 16 residues. The V gene's germline CDR1 is SGHRS and CDR2 YFSETQ.

This clone appeared once. The chain employs TRBV5-5 and TRBJ2-1, with D possibly matching TRBD2 (6 bases). This CDR3 has 16 amino acids. The V and J ends lost 5 bases and 7 bases respectively, with 22 bases between them. Per the germline V gene, CDR1 is SGHKS and CDR2 is YYEKEE (reference sequence). The CDR3 DNA follows: TGTGCCAGCAGACCCCCCGGGAGCCAGGGAGTTAATGAGCAGTTCTTC. Residues: CASRPPGSQGVNEQFF.

J is TRBJ1-4 and V is TRBV3-1 (or the pseudogene TRBV3-2); a possible D gene is TRBD1 (5 bases). The ends were cut back, 0 bases at V and 8 bases at J, with 13 bases in the middle. Germline CDR1 is LGHDT and CDR2 is YNNKEL (reference sequence). The CDR3 consists of 15 residues. CDR3 loop: CASSQDGAGLEKLFF. The CDR3 nucleotides read TGTGCCAGCAGCCAAGATGGGGCGGGGCTGGAAAAACTGTTTTTT.

The gene calls are TRBV2 and TRBJ1-3, with D uncertain. V was cut by 1 base and J by 0 bases, with 10 bases left in between. CDR1 SNHLY and CDR2 FYNNEI come from the germline V gene. This CDR3 has 16 amino acids. CDR3 in DNA: TGTGCCAGCAGTGAAGAGAGGGCTAGCTCTGGAAACACCATATATTTT. It codes for CASSEERASSGNTIYF.